These 21 T cell receptor beta chains came from one sample sequenced in a study of early T cells in non-severe SARS-CoV-2 infection. TCRdb fed the 5' RACE reads into MiXCR, producing one record per CDR3 protein. In the table there are 50,000 to 55,000 distinct CDR3 sequences, around a tenth of which are singletons. Sequencing input: whole blood. These receptors were collected from an adult who was a healthcare worker with PCR-confirmed SARS-CoV-2 infection or an uninfected control (not recorded which).

There are many counts of this clonotype. The chain couples TRBV20-1 to TRBJ2-4, with TRBD2 as a possible D gene (5 bases). Trimming removed 0 bases at V and 8 bases at J, with 8 bases between. The CDR3 contains 12 residues. Germline CDR1 is DFQATT and CDR2 is SNEGSKA (reference sequence). The CDR3 nucleotides are TGCAGTGCTAGAGAGAGGGAAGACATTCAGTACTTC. It is translated as CSAREREDIQYF.

This clonotype appeared a few times. The genes are TRBV12-3 or TRBV12-4 and TRBJ2-3; 8 bases fit TRBD2. The CDR3 length is 17 residues. V trimming: 5 bases; J trimming: 2 bases; junction bases outside the gene matches: 12. The CDR3 reads CASSPRVAGTSTDTQYF. CDR3 DNA: TGTGCCAGCAGTCCGAGGGTAGCGGGGACTTCCACAGATACGCAGTATTTT.

The chain uses TRBV12-3 or TRBV12-4 and TRBJ2-5; 9 bases align to TRBD1. The ends lost 6 bases at V and 2 bases at J; junction bases unmatched: 4. The CDR3 consists of 14 residues. CDR3 DNA sequence: TGTGCCAGCAGCCCGGGACAGGGACAAGAGACCCAGTACTTC. It specifies CASSPGQGQETQYF.

The rearrangement links TRBV28 to TRBJ2-2, with 7 bases aligning to TRBD2. Germline CDR1 and CDR2: MDHEN and SYDVKM. The V gene end was trimmed by 4 bases and the J gene end by 7 bases; junction bases not matched to a gene: 0. The CDR3 contains 12 residues. The CDR3 region is CASSSGGGELFF. The CDR3, as DNA: TGTGCCAGCAGTTCGGGGGGCGGGGAGCTGTTTTTT.

This clonotype was counted at least ten times. V and J are TRBV19 and TRBJ2-1; D is possibly TRBD2 (6 bases). The CDR3 is 13 residues long. With 8 bases removed from V and 2 bases from J, the gap between germline ends came to 10 bases. In germline, CDR1 is LNHDA, CDR2 SQIVND (reference sequence). The CDR3 nucleotides read TGTGCCAGTCTCGGGGGTACCTACAATGAGCAGTTCTTC. It is translated as CASLGGTYNEQFF.

Ten or more counts support this clonotype. V is TRBV7-2 and J is TRBJ1-3; D uncertain. V shed 0 bases and J shed 0 bases, with 15 bases lying between them. The CDR3 is 18 residues long. CDR1 is SGHTA and CDR2 is FQGNSA in the germline V gene. The CDR3 bases are TGTGCCAGCAGCTTAGCTAAACCCGATCTCGTCTCTGGAAACACCATATATTTT. Translating gives CASSLAKPDLVSGNTIYF.

This clonotype showed up many times. This rearrangement joins TRBV25-1 to TRBJ1-1; D is perhaps TRBD1 (5 bases). V lost 8 bases to trimming and J lost 6 bases, with 16 bases between them. Germline assignment: CDR1 MGHDK and CDR2 SYGVNS. The CDR3 totals 13 residues. CDR3 in DNA: TGTGCCAGCCAAAGTCAGGGAATCTCTGAAGCTTTCTTT. Its translation: CASQSQGISEAFF. The full variable domain, in which reference TRBV25-1 and TRBJ1-1 provide the parts outside the CDR3, is EADIYQTPRYLVIGTGKKITLECSQTMGHDKMYWYQQDPGMELHLIHYSYGVNSTEKGDLSSESTVSRIRTEHFPLTLESARPSHTSQYLCASQSQGISEAFFGQGTRLTVV.

This clonotype was seen ten or more times. The chain recombines TRBV27 with TRBJ2-2; D possibly uses TRBD1 or TRBD2 (6 bases each). This CDR3 comprises 15 residues. Trimming cost V 5 bases and J 6 bases, with 16 bases left between them. Germline V gene data show CDR1 as MNHEY and CDR2 as SMNVEV (reference sequence). The CDR3 loop is CASSVQGGNSGELFF. In DNA, the CDR3 is TGTGCCAGCAGTGTACAGGGAGGTAACTCCGGGGAGCTGTTTTTT.

This clonotype was recorded at least ten times. The chain employs TRBV7-9 and TRBJ1-5; 7 nucleotides match TRBD1. Germline CDR1 reads SEHNR; CDR2 reads FQNEAQ (reference sequence). The junction had 1 base not matched to a gene; V was cut back by 3 bases and J by 2 bases. The CDR3 is 14 residues long. This chain's CDR3 is CASSFTGGNQPQHF. The CDR3 DNA sequence: TGTGCCAGCAGCTTCACAGGGGGCAATCAGCCCCAGCATTTT.

Ten or more counts support this clonotype. The chain couples TRBV21-1 to TRBJ2-7; TRBD1 is the table's D call and was not checked against the DNA. TRBV21-1 is flagged as a pseudogene. The length of the CDR3 is 15 residues. The CDR3 DNA follows: TGTGCCAGCAGCTCCCCTCGGGGGTGGTCCTACGAGCAGTACTTC. Translation: CASSSPRGWSYEQYF.

This clonotype was seen repeatedly, ten times or more. V is TRBV6-4 and J is TRBJ2-2, with D maybe TRBD1 (6 bases). Trimming shortened V by 5 bases and J by 1 base, and 11 bases separated the two germline ends. Germline-derived CDR1 and CDR2 are MRHNA and SNTAGT. This CDR3 spans 15 amino acids. CDR3 sequence: CASSPGTKNTGELFF. The CDR3 region has the DNA TGTGCCAGCAGTCCCGGGACAAAGAACACCGGGGAGCTGTTTTTT.

This clonotype was observed at least ten times. The chain links TRBV20-1 to TRBJ2-1; D is unresolved. CDR1 DFQATT and CDR2 SNEGSKA come from the germline V gene (reference sequence). The CDR3 runs to 13 residues. Trimming took off 4 bases at V and 1 base at J, with 8 bases between the two ends. CDR3 bases: TGCAGTGCTAAGGGTAGTTCCTACAATGAGCAGTTCTTC. The encoded protein is CSAKGSSYNEQFF.

The V and J genes are TRBV4-2 and TRBJ2-2, with TRBD2 matching 11 bases. The CDR3 has 16 amino acids. J lost 6 bases, V lost 3 bases, and 6 bases had no gene match. Germline V gene data show CDR1 as LGHNA and CDR2 as YNFKEQ. CDR3 DNA: TGTGCCAGCAGCCATCTAGCGGGGGGAATCTCCGGGGAGCTGTTTTTT. Translation gives CASSHLAGGISGELFF.

There are many counts of this clonotype. The rearrangement joins TRBV30 to TRBJ2-1; D might be TRBD2 (6 bases). Germline values: CDR1 GTSNPN, CDR2 SVGIG (reference sequence). Trimming took off 0 bases at V and 6 bases at J, with 9 bases between the two ends. The CDR3 is 13 amino acids. DNA for the CDR3: TGTGCCTGGAGTGTGTGGAGGGGCAATGAGCAGTTCTTC. This encodes CAWSVWRGNEQFF.

This clonotype has at least ten counts. The CDR3: CASSISGELFF. The CDR3 nucleotides are TGTGCCAGCAGCATCTCCGGGGAGCTGTTTTTT. V and J are TRBV7-9 and TRBJ2-2; D remains ambiguous. Germline CDR1 reads SEHNR; CDR2 reads FQNEAQ (reference sequence). This CDR3 spans 11 amino acids. Trimming stripped 5 bases from V and 6 bases from J, with 4 bases between.

This clonotype was detected many times. J is TRBJ2-3 and V is TRBV7-6, with D tentatively TRBD1 or TRBD2 (5 bases each). The CDR3 covers 12 residues. Germline CDR1 reads SGHVS; CDR2 reads FNYEAQ. Between the trimmed V and J ends, which lost 5 bases and 6 bases, there was a span of 9 bases. The CDR3 DNA is TGTGCCAGCAGCCTCTGGGGGGATACGCAGTATTTT. Translation: CASSLWGDTQYF. Using reference TRBV7-6 and TRBJ2-3 for the parts outside the CDR3, the full variable domain is GAGVSQSPRYKVTKRGQDVALRCDPISGHVSLYWYRQALGQGPEFLTYFNYEAQQDKSGLPNDRFSAERPEGSISTLTIQRTEQRDSAMYRCASSLWGDTQYFGPGTRLTVL.

This clonotype was detected ten times or more. The rearrangement links TRBV29-1 to TRBJ2-1; TRBD1 matches at 7 bases. The CDR3 has 14 residues. V was clipped by 4 bases and J by 5 bases; unmatched bases: 8. Germline V gives CDR1 SQVTM, CDR2 ANQGSEA. CDR3 in amino acids: CSVGDRAFHNEQFF. The CDR3 DNA reads TGCAGCGTTGGGGACAGAGCGTTTCACAATGAGCAGTTCTTC.

This clonotype was observed a few times. The V call is TRBV6-1, the J call TRBJ2-1; possibly TRBD1 or TRBD2 for D (5 bases each). Trimming took 6 bases from V and 9 from J, leaving 15 bases between them. Looked up from germline, CDR1 is MNHNS and CDR2 is SASEGT. CDR3 size: 13 residues. The CDR3 sequence: CASSPRRGGEQFF. The CDR3 nucleotides are TGTGCCAGCAGCCCACGACGTGGGGGTGAGCAGTTCTTC.

This clonotype was found many times. The chain has TRBV7-2 and TRBJ2-5; 7 positions match TRBD2. The CDR3 is made up of 13 amino acids. Germline V gene data show CDR1 as SGHTA and CDR2 as FQGNSA. V was pared by 4 bases and J by 7 bases, with 6 bases of the junction left unmatched. Here the CDR3 DNA reads TGTGCCAGCAGCTCGACTAGCCGAGGGACCCAGTACTTC. Translation: CASSSTSRGTQYF. Based on the CDR3 plus reference TRBV7-2 and TRBJ2-5, the full variable domain is GAGVSQSPSNKVTEKGKDVELRCDPISGHTALYWYRQSLGQGLEFLIYFQGNSAPDKSGLPSDRFSAERTGGSVSTLTIQRTQQEDSAVYLCASSSTSRGTQYFGPGTRLLVL.

This clonotype was found many times. As DNA, the CDR3 is TGTGCCATCAGTCCGGGACAGGGAGGAGAGACCCAGTACTTC. Translating gives CAISPGQGGETQYF. The chain links TRBV10-3 to TRBJ2-5, with 9 positions matching TRBD1. This CDR3 contains 14 residues. CDR1 is ENHRY, CDR2 SYGVKD, per germline. J lost 4 bases, V lost 5 bases, and 5 bases had no gene match.

This clonotype came up many times. Here the CDR3 reads CSAKPGLASSYEQYF. The CDR3 DNA reads TGCAGTGCTAAACCGGGACTAGCGTCTTCTTACGAGCAGTACTTC. V usage is TRBV20-1 and J usage is TRBJ2-7, with 10 positions matching TRBD2. V lost 4 bases, J lost 4 bases, and 10 bases stayed unmatched. Germline V gene lookup returns CDR1 DFQATT and CDR2 SNEGSKA (reference sequence). The CDR3 is made up of 15 amino acids.